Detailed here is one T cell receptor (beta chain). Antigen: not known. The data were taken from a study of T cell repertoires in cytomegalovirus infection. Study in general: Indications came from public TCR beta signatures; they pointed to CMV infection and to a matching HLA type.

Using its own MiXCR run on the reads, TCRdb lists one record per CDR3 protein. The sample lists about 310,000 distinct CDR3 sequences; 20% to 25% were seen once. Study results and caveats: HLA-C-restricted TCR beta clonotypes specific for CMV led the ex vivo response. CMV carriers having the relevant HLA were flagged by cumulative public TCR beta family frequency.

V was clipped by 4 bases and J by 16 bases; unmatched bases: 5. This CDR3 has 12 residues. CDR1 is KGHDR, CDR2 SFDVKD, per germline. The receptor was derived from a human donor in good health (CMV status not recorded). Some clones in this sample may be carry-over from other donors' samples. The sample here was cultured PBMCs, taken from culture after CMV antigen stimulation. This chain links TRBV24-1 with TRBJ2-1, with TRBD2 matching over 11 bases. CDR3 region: CATSETSGIYFF. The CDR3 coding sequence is TGTGCCACCAGTGAGACTAGCGGGATTTACTTCTTC.